These 32 T cell receptor beta chains share one sample of origin, sequenced in a study of Ad26.COV2.S vaccination and SARS-CoV-2 variants. Sequenced by immunoSEQ multiplex PCR; TCRdb stores in-frame clones only, minus some. The sample lists some 250,000 clones; approximately 90% were seen once. Treatment noted: 15 to 20 received Ad26.COV2.S at low or high dose, single or two shots; roughly five received placebo; per-sample allocation not given. Specimen acquisition occurred on day 63 following the initial vaccine or placebo injection. This material consisted of peripheral blood, taken in a trial of Ad26.COV2.S vaccine versus placebo. These receptors all stem from a person aged 18-65 years who received the Ad26.COV2.S COVID-19 vaccine or a placebo.

The chain combines TRBV7-2 with TRBJ2-3; D is undetermined. Germline-derived CDR1 and CDR2 are SGHTA and FQGNSA. V lost 0 bases, J lost 1 base, and 5 bases lay in between. This CDR3 spans 14 amino acids. In nucleotides, the CDR3 is TGTGCCAGCAGCTTAGCGATGGGCACAGATACGCAGTATTTT. Translating it yields CASSLAMGTDTQYF.

The gene calls are TRBV6-5 and TRBJ2-3; no clear D. This CDR3 region has 15 residues. Germline V gene sequence: CDR1 MNHEY, CDR2 SVGAGI. V dropped 2 bases and J dropped 4 bases, with 13 bases sitting between them. The CDR3 nucleotides are TGTGCCAGCAGTTACCTCCGGAGTTGGCCAGATACGCAGTATTTT. Encoded protein: CASSYLRSWPDTQYF.

In this sample, this clone turned up a few times. The chain has TRBV3-1 (or the pseudogene TRBV3-2) and TRBJ1-2; TRBD1 matches at 9 bases. This CDR3 is 14 amino acids long. Trimming cost V 3 bases and J 6 bases; bases outside gene matches: 5. Germline V gene lookup returns CDR1 LGHDT and CDR2 YNNKEL (reference sequence). The CDR3: CASSQGTGNNGYTF. The CDR3 DNA reads TGTGCCAGCAGCCAGGGGACAGGGAACAATGGCTACACCTTC.

This clone was recorded once. V is TRBV29-1 and J is TRBJ1-2; the D gene is possibly TRBD1 (6 bases). V shed 3 bases and J shed 8 bases, with 10 bases lying between them. There are 11 residues in the CDR3. Germline CDR1 SQVTM, CDR2 ANQGSEA. CDR3 DNA sequence: TGCAGCGTTGACCAGGGGTGGGGCTACACCTTC. It yields the protein CSVDQGWGYTF.

The CDR3, as DNA: TGTGCCAGCAGTTACGAAATCCCGGGCCGAGGAAACACCATATATTTT. Protein: CASSYEIPGRGNTIYF. The rearrangement links TRBV6-2 or TRBV6-3 to TRBJ1-3, with D hard to call. The CDR3 extends over 16 amino acids. CDR1 is MNHEY and CDR2 is SVGEGT in the germline V gene. Trimming pared 2 bases from V and 4 bases from J, leaving 15 bases between.

This chain connects TRBV9 to TRBJ1-1; D ambiguous. Germline values: CDR1 SGDLS, CDR2 YYNGEE. The germline V and J ends were trimmed by 5 bases and 4 bases, with 9 bases remaining between them. The CDR3 is 12 residues long. The CDR3 DNA follows: TGTGCCAGCAGTCCCTGGTCCACTGAAGCTTTCTTT. Its translation: CASSPWSTEAFF.

The chain uses TRBV28 and TRBJ2-1; 8 bases line up with TRBD1. Germline lookup yields CDR1 MDHEN and CDR2 SYDVKM. The CDR3 has 13 residues. V was clipped by 8 bases and J by 7 bases; unmatched bases: 7. The CDR3: CASGQGGLNEQFF. DNA of the CDR3: TGTGCCAGCGGACAGGGTGGGCTGAATGAGCAGTTCTTC.

The V and J genes are TRBV29-1 and TRBJ2-1; tentatively, D is TRBD2 (5 bases). The germline V and J ends were trimmed by 4 bases and 10 bases, with 8 bases remaining between them. CDR3 length: 10 amino acids. The V gene's germline CDR1 is SQVTM and CDR2 ANQGSEA. CDR3 sequence: CSVVGGEQFF. CDR3 sequence (DNA): TGCAGCGTTGTCGGCGGGGAGCAGTTCTTC.

The J gene is TRBJ1-2, the V gene TRBV19, with D tentatively TRBD1 (6 bases). Germline V CDR1 and CDR2: LNHDA, SQIVND (reference sequence). Trimming removed 5 bases at V and 4 bases at J, with 11 bases between. This CDR3 is built from 13 residues. The CDR3 sequence: CASSLLTGYGYTF. CDR3 nucleotide sequence: TGTGCCAGTAGTCTTCTGACAGGCTATGGCTACACCTTC.

This clone was picked up one time. A read error may produce the germline difference seen at one junction end. The V gene is TRBV7-7, the J gene TRBJ2-3; D is undetermined. Looked up from germline, CDR1 is SSHAT and CDR2 is FNYEAQ (reference sequence). The CDR3 loop spans 13 amino acids. DNA for the CDR3: TGTGCTAGCAGCTCCACCTTAGAGGATACGCAGTATTTT. This codes for CASSSTLEDTQYF.

The chain couples TRBV30 to TRBJ1-5; D is uncertain. The germline CDR1 and CDR2 sequences are GTSNPN and SVGIG (reference sequence). V was shortened by 4 bases and J by 6 bases, with 10 bases between the two germline ends. This CDR3 is built from 12 residues. This CDR3 is CAWNQARQPQHF. Here the CDR3 DNA reads TGTGCCTGGAACCAAGCCCGTCAGCCCCAGCATTTT.

This rearrangement joins TRBV18 to TRBJ1-2; 7 bases match TRBD1. This CDR3 comprises 13 residues. In germline, CDR1 is KGHSH, CDR2 LQKENI. With 5 bases clipped from V and 2 bases from J, the junction kept 2 bases outside the gene matches. This chain's CDR3 is CASSDRENYGYTF. The DNA of the CDR3 is TGTGCCAGCTCAGACAGGGAGAACTATGGCTACACCTTC.

The chain carries TRBV18 and TRBJ2-7, with a possible D match to TRBD1 (5 bases). The CDR3 loop spans 15 amino acids. Germline loops: CDR1 KGHSH, CDR2 LQKENI. The V gene lost 2 bases and the J gene lost 4 bases, with 15 bases spanning the gap. CDR3 bases: TGTGCCAGCTCACCAGACAGTTACGTGGGATACGAGCAGTACTTC. It yields the protein CASSPDSYVGYEQYF.

Notes on this clone: The limits of the CDR3 on the DNA are not certain, so only TCRdb's listed CDR3 is given. The rearrangement links TRBV6-5 to TRBJ2-5. The CDR3 totals 13 residues, both ends included. Germline values: CDR1 MNHEY, CDR2 SVGAGI. The CDR3 here is CASSSSGRSPEDF.

This chain uses TRBV18 with TRBJ1-6; no reliable D call. CDR3 length equals 13 residues. Germline CDR1 is KGHSH and CDR2 is LQKENI. Trimming removed 3 bases from V and 7 bases from J, with 7 bases in between. Here the CDR3 reads CASSPDKNSPLHF. The CDR3, as DNA: TGTGCCAGCTCACCGGATAAGAATTCACCCCTCCACTTT.

The chain has TRBV7-8 and TRBJ1-1, with unresolved D. Trimming took off 8 bases at V and 3 bases at J, with 7 bases between the two ends. The germline CDR1 and CDR2 sequences are SGHVS and FQNEAQ. The CDR3 runs 11 residues. The CDR3: CASLGDTEAFF. In DNA form, the CDR3 reads TGTGCCAGCCTTGGGGACACTGAAGCTTTCTTT.

V and J are TRBV19 and TRBJ2-7, with D possibly TRBD2 on 6 matching bases. This CDR3 is 13 amino acids long. Trimming removed 3 bases at V and 2 bases at J, with 8 bases between. CDR1 LNHDA and CDR2 SQIVND come from the germline V gene (reference sequence). CDR3 DNA: TGTGCCAGTAGTATGGCTAGCGCCTACGAGCAGTACTTC. This encodes CASSMASAYEQYF.

The chain uses TRBV28 and TRBJ1-1, with 11 bases aligning to TRBD1. Germline V gene sequence: CDR1 MDHEN, CDR2 SYDVKM. Trimming took 4 bases from V and 11 from J; bases not matched to a gene: 12. There are 15 residues in the CDR3. The CDR3 loop is CASSSPYRDRGNAFF. CDR3 DNA sequence: TGTGCCAGCAGTTCCCCCTATCGGGACAGGGGGAATGCTTTCTTT.

This chain uses TRBV4-3 with TRBJ2-1; TRBD2 aligns across 12 bases. The CDR3 contains 15 residues. Germline V gene data show CDR1 as LGHNA and CDR2 as YSLEER. Losses at the gene ends were 2 bases for V and 9 bases for J; bases not matched to a gene: 5. CDR3 in DNA: TGCGCCAGCAGCCAAAGACTAGCGGGAGCCGCTGAGCAGTTCTTC. The encoded protein is CASSQRLAGAAEQFF.

The rearrangement uses TRBV9 and TRBJ2-1, with TRBD1 identical over 8 bases. The CDR3 runs to 15 residues. Trimming cost V 1 base and J 7 bases; bases outside gene matches: 7. Germline-derived CDR1 and CDR2 are SGDLS and YYNGEE. As DNA, the CDR3 is TGTGCCAGCAGCGTATGGCAGGGGGCGGGAAATGAGCAGTTCTTC. Translation gives CASSVWQGAGNEQFF.

The CDR3 here is CASSGDRVTEAFF. The DNA of the CDR3 is TGTGCCAGCTCCGGAGACAGAGTCACTGAAGCTTTCTTT. The J gene is TRBJ1-1, the V gene TRBV18, with TRBD1 as a possible D gene (5 bases). Trimming took off 6 bases at V and 4 bases at J, with 12 bases between the two ends. The CDR3 extends over 13 amino acids. Germline CDR1 reads KGHSH; CDR2 reads LQKENI.

The chain employs TRBV19 and TRBJ2-3, with D possibly TRBD2 on 5 matching bases. Germline lookup yields CDR1 LNHDA and CDR2 SQIVND (reference sequence). Trimming pared 6 bases from V and 4 bases from J, leaving 5 bases between. The CDR3 extends over 11 amino acids. CDR3 nucleotides: TGTGCCAGTAGCGGGGCAGATACGCAGTATTTT. It is translated as CASSGADTQYF.

The chain links TRBV7-2 to TRBJ2-1; the match to TRBD2 covers 7 bases. Trimming at V came to 8 bases and at J to 4 bases, leaving 11 bases not matched to a gene. This CDR3 spans 15 amino acids. Germline CDR1 is SGHTA and CDR2 is FQGNSA. The CDR3 DNA reads as TGTGCCAGCGCCCGCCGAGCGGGGATGTACAATGAGCAGTTCTTC. Translating it yields CASARRAGMYNEQFF.

The gene calls are TRBV11-3 and TRBJ2-3; 8 bases line up with TRBD2. This CDR3 has 16 residues. Germline assignment: CDR1 SGHNT and CDR2 YENEEA. V shed 5 bases, J shed 1 base, and the junction held 8 bases outside the gene matches. The CDR3 DNA reads TGTGCCAGCAGCCAAACAGCGGGGGAACGCACAGATACGCAGTATTTT. Amino acid sequence: CASSQTAGERTDTQYF.

The gene calls are TRBV19 and TRBJ1-2; no firm D call. In germline, CDR1 is LNHDA, CDR2 SQIVND (reference sequence). V lost 11 bases and J 3 bases, leaving 13 bases between the germline ends. This CDR3 spans 12 amino acids. CDR3 residues: CASRLGYYGYTF. The CDR3 DNA is TGTGCCTCCCGATTGGGGTACTATGGCTACACCTTC.

This clone came up once. The V and J genes are TRBV4-3 and TRBJ2-7, with TRBD1 as a possible D gene (5 bases). CDR1 LGHNA and CDR2 YSLEER come from the germline V gene. The length of the CDR3 is 14 residues. Trimming stripped 0 bases from V and 3 bases from J, with 9 bases between. This CDR3 reads CASSQDQQGYEQYF. In nucleotides, the CDR3 is TGCGCCAGCAGCCAAGATCAGCAGGGCTACGAGCAGTACTTC.

The chain is built from TRBV6-5 and TRBJ2-7, with 12 bases aligning to TRBD2. The CDR3 extends over 15 amino acids. The germline V gene has CDR1 MNHEY and CDR2 SVGAGI. J gave up 4 bases and V 6 bases, and 7 bases lay outside the gene matches. CDR3 coding DNA: TGTGCCAGCAGCTTGCTAGCGGGAGGGCCGTACGAGCAGTACTTC. Its translation is CASSLLAGGPYEQYF.

This CDR3 is CASSLIPTSGVGTDTQYF. CDR3 bases: TGTGCCAGCAGCTTAATTCCGACTAGCGGAGTTGGGACAGATACGCAGTATTTT. The chain has TRBV7-6 and TRBJ2-3; 9 positions agree with TRBD2. CDR3 length: 18 residues. Germline CDR1 SGHVS, CDR2 FNYEAQ. V shed 2 bases and J 3 bases; nucleotides not matched to a gene: 12.

This sequence joins TRBV6-6 and TRBJ1-1, with D possibly TRBD1 on 5 matching bases. Germline CDR1 MNHNY, CDR2 SVGAGI (reference sequence). With 6 bases removed from V and 5 bases from J, the gap between germline ends came to 22 bases. CDR3 length: 16 residues. This CDR3 reads CASSPLPGGVETEAFF. The DNA of the CDR3 is TGTGCCAGCAGCCCACTTCCGGGAGGGGTGGAGACTGAAGCTTTCTTT.

V gene TRBV28 combines with J gene TRBJ2-3, with D perhaps TRBD2 (5 bases). This CDR3 has 16 amino acids. The V gene's germline CDR1 is MDHEN and CDR2 SYDVKM. Trimming left V 2 bases short and J 4 bases short, with 16 bases between. Here the CDR3 reads CASSLLLALRADTQYF. The CDR3 DNA sequence: TGTGCCAGCAGTTTACTCCTAGCCCTCCGAGCAGATACGCAGTATTTT.

The CDR3 protein is CASRRIGVAGNNEQFF. The CDR3, as DNA: TGTGCCAGCCGCAGGATTGGGGTAGCGGGGAACAATGAGCAGTTCTTC. The chain recombines TRBV27 with TRBJ2-1, with TRBD2 identical over 8 bases. CDR1 and CDR2 (germline): MNHEY, SMNVEV (reference sequence). The CDR3 consists of 16 residues. The V gene end was trimmed by 8 bases and the J gene end by 5 bases; junction bases not matched to a gene: 14.

This sequence joins TRBV16 and TRBJ1-4, with D possibly matching TRBD1 (6 bases). The CDR3 sequence is 16 residues long. CDR1 is KGHSY and CDR2 is FQNENV in the germline V gene. The germline V and J ends were trimmed by 4 bases and 3 bases, with 15 bases remaining between them. The CDR3, as DNA: TGTGCCAGCAGCCGAATAACAGGGTCAGCTAATGAAAAACTGTTTTTT. Residues: CASSRITGSANEKLFF.